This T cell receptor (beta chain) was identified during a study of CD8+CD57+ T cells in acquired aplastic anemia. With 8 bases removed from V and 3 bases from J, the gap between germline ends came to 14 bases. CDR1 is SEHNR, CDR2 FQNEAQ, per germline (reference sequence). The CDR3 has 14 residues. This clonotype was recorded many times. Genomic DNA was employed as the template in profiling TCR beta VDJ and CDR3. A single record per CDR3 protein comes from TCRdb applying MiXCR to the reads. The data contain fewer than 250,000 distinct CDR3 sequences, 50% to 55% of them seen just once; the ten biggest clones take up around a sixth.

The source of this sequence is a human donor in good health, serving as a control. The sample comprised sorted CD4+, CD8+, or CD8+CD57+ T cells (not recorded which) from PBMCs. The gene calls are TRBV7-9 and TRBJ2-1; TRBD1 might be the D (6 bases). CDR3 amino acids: CASSQGTGYNEQFF. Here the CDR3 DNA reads TGTGCCAGCTCCCAGGGGACCGGCTACAATGAGCAGTTCTTC.